This T cell receptor beta chain was captured by sequencing in a study of regulatory T cells in long-lasting Graves disease. General study findings and limits: More public clonotypes were shared by persistent patients (about 2,700) than by new patients (around 990).

This clonotype has at least ten counts. Its antigen is unknown. Time point here: newly diagnosed GD, antithyroid drugs for less than 3 months. TCR sequences were obtained from RNA taken from PBMCs. The V gene's germline CDR1 is DFQATT and CDR2 SNEGSKA (reference sequence). The CDR3 consists of 16 residues. The V and J ends lost 3 bases and 9 bases, in that order; junction bases with no gene match: 11. Arm-PCR of CDR3 regions with iRepertoire HTBI primers generated TCR beta libraries. In the original analysis: Among the samples, some 68 TRBV and around 15 TRBJ segments were identified. TCRdb re-derived calls from the multiplex PCR reads in MiXCR, one entry per CDR3 protein. The V and J calls reflect TCRdb's pipeline rather than the authors' work. The sample shows 540,000 or so distinct CDR3 sequences, 13% of them seen only once. This same sample was also taken into another study, of T cells in Graves' hyperthyroidism and ophthalmopathy.

The chain carries TRBV20-1 and TRBJ2-4; 13 nucleotides align to TRBD2. Source: peripheral blood mononuclear cells (PBMCs), taken at new diagnosis, from a patient treated with antithyroid drugs. This TCR came from a man younger than 40 with Graves disease. CDR3 in amino acids: CSARDTSGRAGGIQYF. In DNA, the CDR3 is TGCAGTGCTAGGGATACTAGCGGGAGGGCGGGGGGCATTCAGTACTTC.